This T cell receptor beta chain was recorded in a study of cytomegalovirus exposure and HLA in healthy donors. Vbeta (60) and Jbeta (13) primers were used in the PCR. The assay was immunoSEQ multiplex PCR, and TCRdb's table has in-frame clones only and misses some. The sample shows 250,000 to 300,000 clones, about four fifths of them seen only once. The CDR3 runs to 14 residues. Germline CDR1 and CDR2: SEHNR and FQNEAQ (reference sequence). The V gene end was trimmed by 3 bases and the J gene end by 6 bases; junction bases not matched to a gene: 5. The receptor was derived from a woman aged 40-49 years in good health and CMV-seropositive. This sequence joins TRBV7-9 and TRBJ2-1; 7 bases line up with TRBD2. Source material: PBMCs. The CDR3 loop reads CASSLAGVFNEQFF. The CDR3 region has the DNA TGTGCCAGCAGCTTGGCGGGAGTGTTCAATGAGCAGTTCTTC. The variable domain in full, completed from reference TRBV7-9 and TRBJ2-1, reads DTGVSQNPRHKITKRGQNVTFRCDPISEHNRLYWYRQTLGQGPEFLTYFQNEAQLEKSRLLSDRFSAERPKGSFSTLEIQRTEQGDSAMYLCASSLAGVFNEQFFGPGTRLTVL.